Listed below are T cell receptor beta chains from one sample, sequenced in a study of CD8+ T cells in alopecia areata. The repertoire was sequenced with immunoSEQ multiplex PCR; TCRdb's copy has only in-frame clones and lacks some. This sample has approximately 98,000 clones, with under 60% found just once. Sequences were obtained from NKG2D-low CD8+ T cells sorted from blood. Receptors were obtained from a human donor with alopecia areata. Both conserved end residues are part of each CDR3. A D gene is named only where the DNA matches it firmly. Clone size appears in some rows only: once, few, many, or a class for an expanded clone.

d_gene: .
j_gene: TRBJ2-7
v_gene: TRBV14
abundance: .
CDR3aa: CASSSGQSEQYF
CDR3nt: TGTGCCAGCAGTTCCGGACAGTCCGAGCAGTACTTC

d_gene: .
j_gene: TRBJ2-2
v_gene: TRBV23-1
abundance: few
CDR3aa: CASSYTDGELFF
CDR3nt: TGCGCCAGCAGCTACACGGACGGGGAGCTGTTTTTT

d_gene: .
j_gene: TRBJ2-6
v_gene: TRBV28
abundance: .
CDR3aa: CASIKISGANVLTF
CDR3nt: TGTGCCAGCATCAAAATCTCTGGGGCCAACGTCCTGACTTTC

d_gene: .
j_gene: TRBJ2-7
v_gene: TRBV6-5
abundance: .
CDR3aa: CASSYSTGDEQYF
CDR3nt: TGTGCCAGCAGTTACTCGACCGGCGACGAGCAGTACTTC

d_gene: .
j_gene: TRBJ2-7
v_gene: TRBV2
abundance: .
CDR3aa: CASSEGPSDEQYF
CDR3nt: TGTGCCAGCAGTGAGGGTCCCTCGGACGAGCAGTACTTC

d_gene: TRBD2
j_gene: TRBJ2-2
v_gene: TRBV13
abundance: .
CDR3aa: CASLGRLAGNTGELFF
CDR3nt: TGTGCCAGCCTAGGGAGGCTAGCGGGAAACACCGGGGAGCTGTTTTTT

d_gene: .
j_gene: TRBJ1-2
v_gene: TRBV4-1
abundance: .
CDR3aa: CASSGTLTPGYTF
CDR3nt: TGCGCCAGCAGCGGGACACTTACCCCTGGCTACACCTTC

d_gene: .
j_gene: TRBJ2-3
v_gene: TRBV5-8
abundance: .
CDR3aa: CASSFPLPSRSDTQYF
CDR3nt: TGTGCCAGCAGCTTCCCGCTTCCCAGCAGATCAGATACGCAGTATTTT

d_gene: .
j_gene: TRBJ1-1
v_gene: TRBV27
abundance: .
CDR3aa: CASSLSRYTEAFF
CDR3nt: TGTGCCAGCAGTTTATCGCGGTACACTGAAGCTTTCTTT

d_gene: .
j_gene: TRBJ2-3
v_gene: TRBV11-2
abundance: few
CDR3aa: CASRASVRDGTDTQYF
CDR3nt: TGTGCCAGCAGAGCTAGCGTCCGGGACGGCACAGATACGCAGTATTTT

d_gene: .
j_gene: TRBJ2-6
v_gene: TRBV5-4
abundance: few
CDR3aa: CASSQGDSSGANVLTF
CDR3nt: TGTGCCAGCAGCCAAGGAGACAGCTCTGGGGCCAACGTCCTGACTTTC

d_gene: .
j_gene: TRBJ1-2
v_gene: TRBV27
abundance: .
CDR3aa: CASSLSGVYGYTF
CDR3nt: TGTGCCAGCAGTTTATCGGGTGTCTATGGCTACACCTTC

d_gene: .
j_gene: TRBJ1-2
v_gene: TRBV4-1
abundance: .
CDR3aa: CASSQVGGYYGYTF
CDR3nt: TGCGCCAGCAGCCAAGTTGGGGGGTACTATGGCTACACCTTC

d_gene: TRBD2
j_gene: TRBJ2-5
v_gene: TRBV13
abundance: .
CDR3aa: CASSQSGAETQYF
CDR3nt: TGTGCCAGCAGCCAGAGCGGGGCGGAGACCCAGTACTTC

d_gene: .
j_gene: TRBJ2-3
v_gene: TRBV7-9
abundance: .
CDR3aa: CASSLVKLSTDTQYF
CDR3nt: TGTGCCAGCAGCTTAGTTAAACTTAGCACAGATACGCAGTATTTT

d_gene: .
j_gene: TRBJ1-1
v_gene: TRBV29-1
abundance: .
CDR3aa: CSVEDGGYTEAFF
CDR3nt: TGCAGCGTTGAGGACGGGGGATACACTGAAGCTTTCTTT

d_gene: TRBD2
j_gene: TRBJ2-7
v_gene: TRBV2
abundance: few
CDR3aa: CASFYNLAGGYEQYF
CDR3nt: TGTGCCAGCTTCTATAATCTAGCGGGAGGGTACGAGCAGTACTTC

d_gene: .
j_gene: TRBJ2-1
v_gene: TRBV5-4
abundance: few
CDR3aa: CASSLLDYNEQFF
CDR3nt: TGTGCCAGCAGCTTGCTGGACTACAATGAGCAGTTCTTC

d_gene: .
j_gene: TRBJ2-1
v_gene: TRBV19
abundance: .
CDR3aa: CASSRKVYNEQFF
CDR3nt: TGTGCCAGTAGTCGTAAGGTCTACAATGAGCAGTTCTTC

d_gene: .
j_gene: TRBJ2-3
v_gene: TRBV5-1
abundance: .
CDR3aa: CASSFRGRDTDTQYF
CDR3nt: TGCGCCAGCAGCTTCCGGGGTCGGGACACAGATACGCAGTATTTT

d_gene: .
j_gene: TRBJ2-5
v_gene: TRBV7-9
abundance: once
CDR3aa: CASSRAETQYF
CDR3nt: TGTGCCAGCAGCAGGGCAGAGACCCAGTACTTC

d_gene: .
j_gene: TRBJ1-2
v_gene: TRBV18
abundance: .
CDR3aa: CASSRRDATYGYTF
CDR3nt: TGTGCCAGCTCACGCCGGGACGCGACCTATGGCTACACCTTC

d_gene: TRBD1
j_gene: TRBJ2-1
v_gene: TRBV29-1
abundance: few
CDR3aa: CSVELTGGNEQFF
CDR3nt: TGCAGCGTTGAACTGACAGGGGGCAATGAGCAGTTCTTC

d_gene: TRBD2
j_gene: TRBJ2-2
v_gene: TRBV7-6
abundance: .
CDR3aa: CASSVTTSGRPLGGGELFF
CDR3nt: TGTGCCAGCAGCGTAACAACTAGCGGGAGGCCTCTAGGCGGCGGGGAGCTGTTTTTT

d_gene: .
j_gene: TRBJ1-1
v_gene: TRBV29-1
abundance: once
CDR3aa: CSVGGSQGTEAFF
CDR3nt: TGCAGCGTTGGGGGGTCACAAGGCACTGAAGCTTTCTTT

d_gene: TRBD1
j_gene: TRBJ1-1
v_gene: TRBV7-9
abundance: .
CDR3aa: CASRPSQGASTEAFF
CDR3nt: TGTGCCAGCAGACCCTCACAGGGGGCCAGCACTGAAGCTTTCTTT

d_gene: .
j_gene: TRBJ1-1
v_gene: TRBV13
abundance: .
CDR3aa: CASSFQTTEAFF
CDR3nt: TGTGCCAGCAGCTTCCAGACCACTGAAGCTTTCTTT

d_gene: .
j_gene: TRBJ2-2
v_gene: TRBV6-5
abundance: .
CDR3aa: CASTGTSAGELFF
CDR3nt: TGTGCCAGCACCGGGACATCCGCCGGGGAGCTGTTTTTT

d_gene: .
j_gene: TRBJ2-1
v_gene: TRBV4-1
abundance: few
CDR3aa: CASSQGSDPYYNEQFF
CDR3nt: TGCGCCAGCAGCCAAGGGTCAGACCCATACTACAATGAGCAGTTCTTC

d_gene: .
j_gene: TRBJ1-2
v_gene: TRBV10-3
abundance: .
CDR3aa: CAITSDGGMAGYTF
CDR3nt: TGTGCCATCACATCGGACGGCGGGATGGCTGGCTACACCTTC

d_gene: .
j_gene: TRBJ2-1
v_gene: TRBV7-9
abundance: few
CDR3aa: CASSFNEQFF
CDR3nt: TGTGCCAGCAGCTTCAATGAGCAGTTCTTC

d_gene: .
j_gene: TRBJ2-7
v_gene: TRBV5-1
abundance: .
CDR3aa: CASSLYIERTYEQYF
CDR3nt: TGCGCCAGCAGCTTGTATATTGAGCGGACCTACGAGCAGTACTTC

d_gene: .
j_gene: TRBJ2-7
v_gene: TRBV5-6
abundance: .
CDR3aa: CASSLEPTGYEQYF
CDR3nt: TGTGCCAGCAGCTTGGAGCCAACAGGCTACGAGCAGTACTTC

d_gene: .
j_gene: TRBJ2-7
v_gene: TRBV29-1
abundance: .
CDR3aa: CSVRESYENYEQYF
CDR3nt: TGCAGCGTGCGCGAATCTTACGAAAACTACGAGCAGTACTTC

d_gene: .
j_gene: TRBJ1-1
v_gene: TRBV7-2
abundance: .
CDR3aa: CASSLTLNTEAFF
CDR3nt: TGTGCCAGCAGCCTCACATTGAACACTGAAGCTTTCTTT

d_gene: TRBD1
j_gene: TRBJ2-7
v_gene: TRBV11-1
abundance: .
CDR3aa: CASSNRDRGHYEQYF
CDR3nt: TGTGCCAGCAGTAACCGGGACAGGGGGCACTACGAGCAGTACTTC

d_gene: .
j_gene: TRBJ1-1
v_gene: TRBV4-1
abundance: .
CDR3aa: CASTFGGSNNEAFF
CDR3nt: TGCGCCAGCACCTTTGGGGGGAGCAACAATGAAGCTTTCTTT

d_gene: .
j_gene: TRBJ2-7
v_gene: TRBV5-1
abundance: once
CDR3aa: CASSLGGDSYEQYF
CDR3nt: TGCGCCAGCAGCTTGGGTGGGGACTCCTACGAGCAGTACTTC

d_gene: .
j_gene: TRBJ2-6
v_gene: TRBV14
abundance: few
CDR3aa: CASSRPSRANVLTF
CDR3nt: TGTGCCAGCAGCCGCCCTTCTAGGGCCAACGTCCTGACTTTC

d_gene: TRBD1
j_gene: TRBJ1-2
v_gene: TRBV27
abundance: once
CDR3aa: CASSFKGGRGINYGYTF
CDR3nt: TGTGCCAGCAGTTTTAAAGGCGGCAGGGGGATCAACTATGGCTACACCTTC